This T cell receptor (beta chain) was observed in a study of cytomegalovirus exposure and HLA in healthy donors. Study background: Caucasian-associated ancestry cluster membership applied to about 83% of approximately 420 genotyped donors.

Vbeta (60) and Jbeta (13) primers were used in the PCR. TCRdb's table, derived via immunoSEQ multiplex PCR, lists solely in-frame clones and lacks some. The sample lists about 95,000 clones, about 78% occurring once. Study-level points and caveats: A later analysis showed that HLA-associated TCR beta chains had undergone more clonal expansion than equally common others. TCR beta V segments were, for the most part, productive about 87% or about 30% of the time in an earlier analysis. The authors confirmed in vitro that three CMV-associated chains were specific for CMV antigens.

With respect to this clone: Its antigen remains unknown.

Germline V gene lookup returns CDR1 SGHDT and CDR2 YYEEEE. The length of the CDR3 is 14 residues. Trimming cost V 7 bases and J 4 bases, with 15 bases left between them. The sample consisted of PBMCs. The origin of this receptor is a woman between 35 and 50 years old in good health and CMV-seropositive. The chain joins TRBV5-6 to TRBJ2-1; no clear D. CDR3 loop: CASHSTSTYNEQFF. The CDR3 DNA is TGTGCCAGCCACTCGACATCCACGTACAATGAGCAGTTCTTC. Full variable domain (missing parts from reference TRBV5-6 and TRBJ2-1): DAGVTQSPTHLIKTRGQQVTLRCSPKSGHDTVSWYQQALGQGPQFIFQYYEEEERQRGNFPDRFSGHQFPNYSSELNVNALLLGDSALYLCASHSTSTYNEQFFGPGTRLTVL.